This T cell receptor beta chain was found in a study of cytomegalovirus exposure and HLA in healthy donors. This clone was detected a few times. The V gene end was trimmed by 4 bases and the J gene end by 7 bases; junction bases not matched to a gene: 7. The CDR3 extends over 14 amino acids. Germline loops: CDR1 SNHLY, CDR2 FYNNEI. Sequencing was performed with immunoSEQ multiplex PCR; in TCRdb, only in-frame clones are kept and a portion is missing. The sample holds 120,000 to 150,000 clones, about nine tenths seen once. J is TRBJ1-5 and V is TRBV2; 7 bases agree with TRBD1. Sequencing was carried out using PBMCs. This clonotype originated in a man aged 18 to 29 in good health and CMV-seropositive. CDR3 coding DNA: TGTGCCAGCAGTGGTGACAGGGCTGCACAGCCCCAGCATTTT. This codes for CASSGDRAAQPQHF.